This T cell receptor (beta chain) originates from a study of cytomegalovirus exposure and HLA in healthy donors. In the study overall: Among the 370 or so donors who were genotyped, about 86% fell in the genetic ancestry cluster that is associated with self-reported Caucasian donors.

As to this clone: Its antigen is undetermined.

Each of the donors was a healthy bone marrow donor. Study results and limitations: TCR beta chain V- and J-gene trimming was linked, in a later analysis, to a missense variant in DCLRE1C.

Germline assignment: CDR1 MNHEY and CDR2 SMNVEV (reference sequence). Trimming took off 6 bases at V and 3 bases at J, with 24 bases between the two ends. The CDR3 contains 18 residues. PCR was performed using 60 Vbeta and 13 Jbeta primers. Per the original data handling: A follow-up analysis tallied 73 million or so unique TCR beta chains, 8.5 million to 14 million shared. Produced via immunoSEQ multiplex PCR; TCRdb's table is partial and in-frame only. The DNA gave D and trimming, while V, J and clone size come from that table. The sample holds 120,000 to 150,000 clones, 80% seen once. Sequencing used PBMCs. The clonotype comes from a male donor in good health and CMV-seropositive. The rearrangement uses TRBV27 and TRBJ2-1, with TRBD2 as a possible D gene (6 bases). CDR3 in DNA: TGTGCCAGCAGCCGCTATTCGATCGGGGGTTCATACTACAATGAGCAGTTCTTC. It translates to CASSRYSIGGSYYNEQFF.